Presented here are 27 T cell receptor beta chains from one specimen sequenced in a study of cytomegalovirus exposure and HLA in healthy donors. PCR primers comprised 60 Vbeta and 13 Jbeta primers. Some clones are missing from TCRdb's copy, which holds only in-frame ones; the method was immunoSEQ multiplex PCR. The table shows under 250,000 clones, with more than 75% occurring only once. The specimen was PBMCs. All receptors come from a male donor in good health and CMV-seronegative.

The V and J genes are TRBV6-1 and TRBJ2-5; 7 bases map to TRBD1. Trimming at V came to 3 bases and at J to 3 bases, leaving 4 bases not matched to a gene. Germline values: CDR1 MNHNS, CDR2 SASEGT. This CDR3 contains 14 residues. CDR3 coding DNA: TGTGCCAGCAGTGAGAGGCAGGGGGAAGAGACCCAGTACTTC. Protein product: CASSERQGEETQYF.

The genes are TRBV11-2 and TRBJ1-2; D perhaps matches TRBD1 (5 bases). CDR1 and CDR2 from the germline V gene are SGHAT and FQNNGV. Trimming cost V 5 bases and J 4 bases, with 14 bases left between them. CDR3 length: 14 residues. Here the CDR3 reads CASSLGTNLYGYTF. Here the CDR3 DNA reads TGTGCCAGCAGCCTGGGGACTAACCTCTATGGCTACACCTTC.

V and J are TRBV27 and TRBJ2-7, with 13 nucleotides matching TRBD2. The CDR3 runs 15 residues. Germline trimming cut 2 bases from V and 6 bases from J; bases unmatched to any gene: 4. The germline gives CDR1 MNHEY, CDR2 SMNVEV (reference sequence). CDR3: CASSLRTSGSREQYF. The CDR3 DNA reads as TGTGCCAGCAGTTTAAGGACTAGCGGGAGTCGCGAGCAGTACTTC.

The CDR3 reads CASTRATSGNTIYF. CDR3 in DNA: TGTGCCAGCACGAGGGCGACATCTGGAAACACCATATATTTT. The gene calls are TRBV6-1 and TRBJ1-3; D is uncertain. The V gene's germline CDR1 is MNHNS and CDR2 SASEGT. V dropped 7 bases and J dropped 1 base, with 11 bases sitting between them. The CDR3 has 14 residues.

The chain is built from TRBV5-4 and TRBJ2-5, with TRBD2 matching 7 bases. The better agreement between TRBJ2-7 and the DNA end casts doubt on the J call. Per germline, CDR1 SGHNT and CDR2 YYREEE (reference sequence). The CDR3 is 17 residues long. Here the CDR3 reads CASSLGDRTRPIYEQYF. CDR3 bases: TGTGCCAGCAGCTTAGGGGACCGGACTAGACCTATCTACGAGCAGTACTTC.

CDR3 loop: CASSLFRLGDRGGGYTF. The CDR3, as DNA: TGTGCCAGCAGCCTATTCCGCCTGGGGGACAGGGGTGGAGGCTACACCTTC. V usage is TRBV5-4 and J usage is TRBJ1-2, with 10 positions matching TRBD1. The CDR3 consists of 17 residues. CDR1 is SGHNT, CDR2 YYREEE, per germline (reference sequence). V was pared by 4 bases and J by 8 bases, with 17 bases of the junction left unmatched.

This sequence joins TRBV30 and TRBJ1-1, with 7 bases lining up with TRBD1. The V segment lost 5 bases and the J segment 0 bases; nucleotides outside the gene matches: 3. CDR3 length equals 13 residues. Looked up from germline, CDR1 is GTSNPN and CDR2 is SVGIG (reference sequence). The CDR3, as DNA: TGTGCCTGGCGACAGGGATTGAACACTGAAGCTTTCTTT. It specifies CAWRQGLNTEAFF.

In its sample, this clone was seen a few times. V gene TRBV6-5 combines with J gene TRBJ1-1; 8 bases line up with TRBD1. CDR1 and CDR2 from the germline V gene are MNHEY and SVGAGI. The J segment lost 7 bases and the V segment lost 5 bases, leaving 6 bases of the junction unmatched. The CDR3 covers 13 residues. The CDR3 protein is CASSHQGANEAFF. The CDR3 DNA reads TGTGCCAGCAGTCATCAGGGGGCGAATGAAGCTTTCTTT.

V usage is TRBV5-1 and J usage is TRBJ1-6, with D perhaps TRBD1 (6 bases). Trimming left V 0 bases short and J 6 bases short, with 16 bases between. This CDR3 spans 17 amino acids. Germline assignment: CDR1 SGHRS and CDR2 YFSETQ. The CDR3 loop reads CASSLASPDSTNSPLHF. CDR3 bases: TGCGCCAGCAGCTTGGCTTCCCCGGACAGTACTAATTCACCCCTCCACTTT.

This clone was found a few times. The CDR3 nucleotides read TGTGCCAGCAGCCCTAGGCTGGTCACCGGGGAGCTGTTTTTT. Encoded protein: CASSPRLVTGELFF. The chain couples TRBV9 to TRBJ2-2; D ambiguous. The CDR3 totals 14 residues. V dropped 4 bases and J dropped 4 bases, with 11 bases sitting between them. The V gene's germline CDR1 is SGDLS and CDR2 YYNGEE.

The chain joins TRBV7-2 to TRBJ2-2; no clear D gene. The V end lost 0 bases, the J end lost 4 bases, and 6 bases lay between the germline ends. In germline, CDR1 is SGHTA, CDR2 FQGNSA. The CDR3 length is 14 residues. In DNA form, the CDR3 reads TGTGCCAGCAGCTTAGCCACGCGCACCGGGGAGCTGTTTTTT. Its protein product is CASSLATRTGELFF.

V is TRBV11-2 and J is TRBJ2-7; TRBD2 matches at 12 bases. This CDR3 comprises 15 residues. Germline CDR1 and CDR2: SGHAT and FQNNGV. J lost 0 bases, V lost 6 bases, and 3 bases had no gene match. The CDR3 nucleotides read TGTGCCAGCAGGTCTAGCGGGAGGGCCTCCTACGAGCAGTACTTC. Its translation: CASRSSGRASYEQYF. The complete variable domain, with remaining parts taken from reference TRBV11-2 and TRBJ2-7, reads EAGVAQSPRYKIIEKRQSVAFWCNPISGHATLYWYQQILGQGPKLLIQFQNNGVVDDSQLPKDRFSAERLKGVDSTLKIQPAKLEDSAVYLCASRSSGRASYEQYFGPGTRLTVT.

CDR3: CASKPLGGAEAFF. As DNA, the CDR3 is TGTGCCAGCAAGCCCCTAGGGGGGGCTGAAGCTTTCTTT. This chain joins TRBV2 and TRBJ1-1; tentatively, D is TRBD1 (6 bases). Deletions cut 7 bases from V and 6 bases from J, with 15 bases between. The CDR3 length is 13 residues. Germline V gene data show CDR1 as SNHLY and CDR2 as FYNNEI.

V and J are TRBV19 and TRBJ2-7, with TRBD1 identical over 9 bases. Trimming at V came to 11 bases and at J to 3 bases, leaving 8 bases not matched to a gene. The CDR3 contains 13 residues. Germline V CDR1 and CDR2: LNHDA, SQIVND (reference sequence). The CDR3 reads CAGTGGSLYEQYF. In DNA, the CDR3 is TGTGCCGGAACAGGGGGCTCCCTCTACGAGCAGTACTTC.

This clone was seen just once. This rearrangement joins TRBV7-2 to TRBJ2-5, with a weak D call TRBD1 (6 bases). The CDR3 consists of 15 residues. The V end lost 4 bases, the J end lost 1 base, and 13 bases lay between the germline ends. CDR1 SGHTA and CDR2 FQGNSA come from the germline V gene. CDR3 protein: CASSSHRVPQETQYF. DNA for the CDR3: TGTGCCAGCAGCTCTCACAGGGTTCCCCAAGAGACCCAGTACTTC.

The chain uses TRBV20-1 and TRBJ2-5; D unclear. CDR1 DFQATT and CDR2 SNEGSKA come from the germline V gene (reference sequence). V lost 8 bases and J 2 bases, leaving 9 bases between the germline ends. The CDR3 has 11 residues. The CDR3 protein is CSQQLQETQYF. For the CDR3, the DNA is TGCAGTCAACAGCTTCAAGAGACCCAGTACTTC.

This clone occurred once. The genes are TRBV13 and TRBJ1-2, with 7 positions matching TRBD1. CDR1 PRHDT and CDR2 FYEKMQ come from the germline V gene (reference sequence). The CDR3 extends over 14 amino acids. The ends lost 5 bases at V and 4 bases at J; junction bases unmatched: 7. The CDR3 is CASSLGTEAYGYTF. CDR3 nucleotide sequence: TGTGCCAGCAGCCTCGGGACAGAGGCCTATGGCTACACCTTC.

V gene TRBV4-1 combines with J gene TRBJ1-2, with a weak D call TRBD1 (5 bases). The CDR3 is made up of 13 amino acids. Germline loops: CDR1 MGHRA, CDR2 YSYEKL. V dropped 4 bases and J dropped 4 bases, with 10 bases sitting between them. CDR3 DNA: TGCGCCAGCAGCCCCCGGGACTTCTATGGCTACACCTTC. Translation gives CASSPRDFYGYTF.

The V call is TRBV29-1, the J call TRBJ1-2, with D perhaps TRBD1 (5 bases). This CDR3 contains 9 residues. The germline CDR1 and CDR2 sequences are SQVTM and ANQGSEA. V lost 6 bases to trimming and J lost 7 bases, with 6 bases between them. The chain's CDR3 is CSVGGGYTF. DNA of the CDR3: TGCAGCGTCGGGGGTGGCTACACCTTC.

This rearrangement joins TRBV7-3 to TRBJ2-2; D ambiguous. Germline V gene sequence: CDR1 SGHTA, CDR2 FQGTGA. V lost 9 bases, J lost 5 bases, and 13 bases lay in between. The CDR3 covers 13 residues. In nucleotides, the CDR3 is TGTGCCAGTTATGGTCCGAGTACCGGGGAGCTGTTTTTT. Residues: CASYGPSTGELFF.

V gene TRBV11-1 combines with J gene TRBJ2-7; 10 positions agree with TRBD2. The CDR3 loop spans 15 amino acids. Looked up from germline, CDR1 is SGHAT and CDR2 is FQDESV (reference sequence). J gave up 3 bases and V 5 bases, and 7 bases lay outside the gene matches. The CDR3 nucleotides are TGTGCCAGCAGCCCGTATCCTAGCGGGAGCTACGAGCAGTACTTC. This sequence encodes CASSPYPSGSYEQYF.

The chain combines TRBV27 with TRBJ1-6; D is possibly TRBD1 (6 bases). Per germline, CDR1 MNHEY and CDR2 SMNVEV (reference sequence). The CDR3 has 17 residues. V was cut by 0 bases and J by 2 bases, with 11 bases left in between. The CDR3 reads CASSLSMKGAYNSPLHF. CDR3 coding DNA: TGTGCCAGCAGTTTATCGATGAAGGGGGCCTATAATTCACCCCTCCACTTT.

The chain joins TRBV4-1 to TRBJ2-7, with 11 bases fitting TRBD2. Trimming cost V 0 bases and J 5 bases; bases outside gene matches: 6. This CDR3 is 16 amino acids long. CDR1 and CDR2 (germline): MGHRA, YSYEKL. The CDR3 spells CASSQDGIAGGDEQYF. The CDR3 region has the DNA TGCGCCAGCAGCCAAGATGGAATAGCGGGAGGGGACGAGCAGTACTTC.

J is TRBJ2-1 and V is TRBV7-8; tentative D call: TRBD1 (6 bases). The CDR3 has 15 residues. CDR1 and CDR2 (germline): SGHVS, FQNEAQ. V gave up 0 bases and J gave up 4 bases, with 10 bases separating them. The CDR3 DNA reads TGTGCCAGCAGCTTAGCGCACAGGGAATACAATGAGCAGTTCTTC. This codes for CASSLAHREYNEQFF.

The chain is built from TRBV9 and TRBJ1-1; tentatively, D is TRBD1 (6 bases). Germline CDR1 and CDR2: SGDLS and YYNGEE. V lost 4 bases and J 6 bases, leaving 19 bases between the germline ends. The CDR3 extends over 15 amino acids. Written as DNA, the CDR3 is TGTGCCAGCAGCAAGACGACAGGTTTCTTGTCTGAAGCTTTCTTT. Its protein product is CASSKTTGFLSEAFF.

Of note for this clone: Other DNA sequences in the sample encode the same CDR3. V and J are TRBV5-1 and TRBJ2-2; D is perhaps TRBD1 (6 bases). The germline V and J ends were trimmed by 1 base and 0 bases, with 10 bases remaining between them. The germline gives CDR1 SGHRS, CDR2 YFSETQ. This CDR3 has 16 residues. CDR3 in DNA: TGCGCCAGCAGCTTGACGGCAGGGGCGAACACCGGGGAGCTGTTTTTT. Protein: CASSLTAGANTGELFF.

The CDR3 region is CASSLQYGTGVPYEQYF. The CDR3 nucleotides read TGTGCCAGCAGTTTACAGTACGGGACAGGGGTCCCCTACGAGCAGTACTTC. The V and J genes are TRBV27 and TRBJ2-7; 10 bases match TRBD1. J lost 2 bases, V lost 2 bases, and 9 bases had no gene match. CDR3 size: 17 residues. Germline V gene sequence: CDR1 MNHEY, CDR2 SMNVEV (reference sequence).